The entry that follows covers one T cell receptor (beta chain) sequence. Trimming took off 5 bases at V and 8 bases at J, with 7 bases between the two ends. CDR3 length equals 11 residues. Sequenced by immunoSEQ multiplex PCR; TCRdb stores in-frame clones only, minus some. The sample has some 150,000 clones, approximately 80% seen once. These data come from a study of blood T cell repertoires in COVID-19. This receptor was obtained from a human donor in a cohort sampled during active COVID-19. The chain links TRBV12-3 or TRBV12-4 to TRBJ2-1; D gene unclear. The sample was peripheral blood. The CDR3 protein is CASSPADEQFF. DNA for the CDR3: TGTGCCAGCAGTCCCGCGGATGAGCAGTTCTTC.